This is a list of T cell receptor beta chains from one sample in a study of CD8+ T cells in alopecia areata. The repertoire was sequenced with immunoSEQ multiplex PCR; TCRdb's copy has only in-frame clones and lacks some. Of 150,000 to 200,000 clones in the sample, 60% were seen once. Sequencing used CD4+ T cells sorted from blood, obtained at week 24, from a patient treated with tofacitinib. These receptors were collected from a human donor with alopecia areata. The CDR3 runs from the conserved cysteine through the conserved F or W. D genes are given only for firm matches. Clone size is shown for a subset of rows, as once, few, many or a class of expanded clone.

abundance: -; j_gene: TRBJ1-4; v_gene: TRBV7-2; d_gene: -; CDR3aa: CASRNLMNEKLFF; CDR3nt: TGTGCCAGCAGGAACCTTATGAATGAAAAACTGTTTTTT
abundance: -; j_gene: TRBJ2-7; v_gene: TRBV29-1; d_gene: -; CDR3aa: CSVGPRAGSYEQYF; CDR3nt: TGCAGCGTTGGGCCCAGGGCAGGATCATACGAGCAGTACTTC
abundance: -; j_gene: TRBJ2-3; v_gene: TRBV6-6; d_gene: -; CDR3aa: CASRQADTQYF; CDR3nt: TGTGCCAGCAGGCAGGCAGATACGCAGTATTTT
abundance: -; j_gene: TRBJ1-1; v_gene: TRBV29-1; d_gene: TRBD1; CDR3aa: CSVERPDRGDTEAFF; CDR3nt: TGCAGCGTTGAGAGACCGGACAGGGGGGACACTGAAGCTTTCTTT
abundance: once; j_gene: TRBJ1-5; v_gene: TRBV27; d_gene: -; CDR3aa: CASTSGRDQPQHF; CDR3nt: TGTGCCAGCACCTCAGGGAGGGATCAGCCCCAGCATTTT
abundance: few; j_gene: TRBJ2-3; v_gene: TRBV29-1; d_gene: -; CDR3aa: CSVHSFGDTQYF; CDR3nt: TGCAGCGTTCATTCATTTGGAGATACGCAGTATTTT
abundance: -; j_gene: TRBJ2-3; v_gene: TRBV30; d_gene: -; CDR3aa: CAWTGSTDTQYF; CDR3nt: TGTGCCTGGACGGGGAGCACAGATACGCAGTATTTT
abundance: -; j_gene: TRBJ2-7; v_gene: TRBV18; d_gene: -; CDR3aa: CASGQSFGYEQYF; CDR3nt: TGTGCCAGCGGACAGTCCTTCGGCTACGAGCAGTACTTC
abundance: -; j_gene: TRBJ1-1; v_gene: TRBV25-1; d_gene: TRBD1; CDR3aa: CASQSGTVTEAFF; CDR3nt: TGTGCCAGCCAATCGGGGACAGTCACTGAAGCTTTCTTT
abundance: few; j_gene: TRBJ2-2; v_gene: TRBV7-3; d_gene: -; CDR3aa: CARGQLPNTGELFF; CDR3nt: TGTGCCAGGGGACAACTGCCGAACACCGGGGAGCTGTTTTTT
abundance: once; j_gene: TRBJ2-5; v_gene: TRBV7-3; d_gene: -; CDR3aa: CASSSGYQETQYF; CDR3nt: TGTGCCAGCAGCTCCGGCTACCAAGAGACCCAGTACTTC
abundance: few; j_gene: TRBJ2-2; v_gene: TRBV29-1; d_gene: TRBD1; CDR3aa: CSVFRTGGPGELFF; CDR3nt: TGCAGCGTGTTTAGGACAGGCGGTCCCGGGGAGCTGTTTTTT
abundance: many; j_gene: TRBJ1-1; v_gene: TRBV25-1; d_gene: -; CDR3aa: CATRRNTEAFF; CDR3nt: TGTGCCACCAGACGGAACACTGAAGCTTTCTTT
abundance: -; j_gene: TRBJ2-7; v_gene: TRBV27; d_gene: -; CDR3aa: CASSLFPAYEQYF; CDR3nt: TGTGCCAGCAGTTTATTTCCCGCCTACGAGCAGTACTTC
abundance: -; j_gene: TRBJ2-3; v_gene: TRBV29-1; d_gene: TRBD1; CDR3aa: CSVGGQGITDTQYF; CDR3nt: TGCAGCGTTGGGGGACAGGGGATAACAGATACGCAGTATTTT
abundance: -; j_gene: TRBJ1-5; v_gene: TRBV29-1; d_gene: -; CDR3aa: CSVARDGNQPQHF; CDR3nt: TGCAGCGTGGCCAGGGACGGCAATCAGCCCCAGCATTTT
abundance: -; j_gene: TRBJ2-2; v_gene: TRBV5-1; d_gene: -; CDR3aa: CASSSGAFVGELFF; CDR3nt: TGCGCCAGCAGCTCGGGGGCCTTTGTCGGGGAGCTGTTTTTT
abundance: few; j_gene: TRBJ1-2; v_gene: TRBV30; d_gene: TRBD1; CDR3aa: CAWSRDRGHGYTF; CDR3nt: TGTGCCTGGAGTAGGGACAGGGGACATGGCTACACCTTC
abundance: few; j_gene: TRBJ1-4; v_gene: TRBV4-1; d_gene: -; CDR3aa: CASSQVDQGDEKLFF; CDR3nt: TGCGCCAGCAGCCAAGTAGATCAAGGAGATGAAAAACTGTTTTTT
abundance: few; j_gene: TRBJ2-7; v_gene: TRBV10-3; d_gene: -; CDR3aa: CAISAITGTTGEQYF; CDR3nt: TGTGCCATCAGTGCGATTACAGGGACCACCGGCGAGCAGTACTTC
abundance: -; j_gene: TRBJ1-2; v_gene: TRBV9; d_gene: -; CDR3aa: CASSDPDGKYGYTF; CDR3nt: TGTGCCAGCAGCGACCCCGACGGCAAGTATGGCTACACCTTC
abundance: -; j_gene: TRBJ2-5; v_gene: TRBV10-3; d_gene: TRBD1; CDR3aa: CAISEGQGDAETQYF; CDR3nt: TGTGCCATCAGTGAGGGACAGGGGGACGCAGAGACCCAGTACTTC
abundance: -; j_gene: TRBJ1-6; v_gene: TRBV11-3; d_gene: -; CDR3aa: CASSPSGGSSYNSPLHF; CDR3nt: TGTGCCAGCAGCCCGTCTGGCGGGAGCTCCTATAATTCACCCCTCCACTTT
abundance: many; j_gene: TRBJ1-2; v_gene: TRBV14; d_gene: TRBD1; CDR3aa: CASSQARGLGYTF; CDR3nt: TGTGCCAGCAGCCAAGCCAGGGGGCTTGGCTACACCTTC
abundance: -; j_gene: TRBJ2-7; v_gene: TRBV2; d_gene: -; CDR3aa: CASSEWYREYEQYF; CDR3nt: TGTGCCAGCAGTGAATGGTACAGAGAATACGAGCAGTACTTC
abundance: many; j_gene: TRBJ2-1; v_gene: TRBV14; d_gene: -; CDR3aa: CASSQELDPLGQFF; CDR3nt: TGTGCCAGCAGCCAAGAATTGGATCCCCTGGGGCAGTTCTTC